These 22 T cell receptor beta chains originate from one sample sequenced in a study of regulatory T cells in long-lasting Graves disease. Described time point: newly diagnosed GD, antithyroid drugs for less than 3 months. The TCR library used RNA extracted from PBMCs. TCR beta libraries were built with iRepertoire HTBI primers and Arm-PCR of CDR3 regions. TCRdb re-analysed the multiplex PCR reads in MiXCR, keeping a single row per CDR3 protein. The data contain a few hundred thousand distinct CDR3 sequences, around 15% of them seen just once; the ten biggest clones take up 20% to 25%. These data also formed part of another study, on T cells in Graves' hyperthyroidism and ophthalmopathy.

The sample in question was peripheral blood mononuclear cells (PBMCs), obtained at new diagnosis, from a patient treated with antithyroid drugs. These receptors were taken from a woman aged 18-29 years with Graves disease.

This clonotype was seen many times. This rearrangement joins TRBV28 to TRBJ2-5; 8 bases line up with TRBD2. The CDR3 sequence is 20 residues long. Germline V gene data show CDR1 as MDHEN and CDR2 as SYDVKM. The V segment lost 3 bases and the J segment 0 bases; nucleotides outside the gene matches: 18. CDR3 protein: CASSFFVVSRAGGHQETQYF. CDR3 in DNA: TGTGCCAGCAGTTTTTTCGTCGTGTCTAGGGCGGGAGGCCACCAAGAGACCCAGTACTTC.

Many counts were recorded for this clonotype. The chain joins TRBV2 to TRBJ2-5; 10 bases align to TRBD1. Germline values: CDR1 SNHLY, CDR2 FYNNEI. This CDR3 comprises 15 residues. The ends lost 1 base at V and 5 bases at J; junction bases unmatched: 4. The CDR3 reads CASSEGDRGRETQYF. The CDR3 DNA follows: TGTGCCAGCAGTGAAGGGGACAGGGGAAGGGAGACCCAGTACTTC.

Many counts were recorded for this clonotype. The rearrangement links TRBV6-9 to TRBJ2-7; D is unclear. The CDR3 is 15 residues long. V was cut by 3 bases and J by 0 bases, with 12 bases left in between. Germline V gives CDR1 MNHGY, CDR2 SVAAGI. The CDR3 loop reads CASSYSVGSSYEQYF. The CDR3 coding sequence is TGTGCCAGCAGTTACTCAGTCGGTAGCTCCTACGAGCAGTACTTC.

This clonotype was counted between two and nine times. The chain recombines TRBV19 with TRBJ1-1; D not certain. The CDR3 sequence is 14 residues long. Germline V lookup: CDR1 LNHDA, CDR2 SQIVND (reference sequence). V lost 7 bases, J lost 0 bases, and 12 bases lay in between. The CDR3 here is CASIRDVVNTEAFF. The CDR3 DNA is TGTGCCAGTATTCGCGACGTGGTGAACACTGAAGCTTTCTTT.

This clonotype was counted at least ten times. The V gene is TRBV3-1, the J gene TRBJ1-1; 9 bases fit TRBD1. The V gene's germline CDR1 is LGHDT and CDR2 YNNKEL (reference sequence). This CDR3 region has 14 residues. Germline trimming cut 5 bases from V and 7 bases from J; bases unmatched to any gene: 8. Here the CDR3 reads CASSFSTGGREAFF. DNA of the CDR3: TGTGCCAGCAGCTTTAGCACAGGGGGCCGTGAAGCTTTCTTT.

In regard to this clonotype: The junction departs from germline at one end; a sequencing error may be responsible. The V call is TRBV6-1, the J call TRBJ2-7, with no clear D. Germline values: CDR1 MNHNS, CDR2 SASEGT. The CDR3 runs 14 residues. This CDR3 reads CTSSEARQPYEQYF. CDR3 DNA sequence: TGTACCAGCAGTGAAGCGCGGCAGCCCTACGAGCAGTACTTC.

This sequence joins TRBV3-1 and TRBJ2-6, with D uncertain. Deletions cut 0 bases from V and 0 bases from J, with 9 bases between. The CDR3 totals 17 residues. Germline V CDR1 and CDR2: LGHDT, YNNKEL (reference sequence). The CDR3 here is CASSQDLTTSGANVLTF. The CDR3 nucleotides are TGTGCCAGCAGCCAAGATCTGACAACCTCTGGGGCCAACGTCCTGACTTTC.

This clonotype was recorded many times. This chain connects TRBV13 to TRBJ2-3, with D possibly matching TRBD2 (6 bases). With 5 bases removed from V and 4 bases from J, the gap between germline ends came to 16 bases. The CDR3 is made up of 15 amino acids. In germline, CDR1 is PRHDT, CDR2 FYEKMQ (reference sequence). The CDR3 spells CASSHTRWGADTQYF. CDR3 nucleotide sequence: TGTGCCAGCAGCCATACTAGGTGGGGGGCAGATACGCAGTATTTT.

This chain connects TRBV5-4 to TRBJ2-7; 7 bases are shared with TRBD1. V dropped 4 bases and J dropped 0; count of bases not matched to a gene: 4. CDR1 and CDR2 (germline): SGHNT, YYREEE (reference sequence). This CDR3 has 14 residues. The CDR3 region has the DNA TGTGCCAGCAGCGACAGGGAACTCTCCTACGAGCAGTACTTC. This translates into CASSDRELSYEQYF.

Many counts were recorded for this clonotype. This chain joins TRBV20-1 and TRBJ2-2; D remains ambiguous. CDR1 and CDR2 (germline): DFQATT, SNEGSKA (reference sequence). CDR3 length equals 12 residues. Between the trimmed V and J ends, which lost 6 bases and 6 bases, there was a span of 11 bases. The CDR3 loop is CSALDDPGELFF. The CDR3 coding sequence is TGCAGTGCCCTGGATGACCCCGGGGAGCTGTTTTTT.

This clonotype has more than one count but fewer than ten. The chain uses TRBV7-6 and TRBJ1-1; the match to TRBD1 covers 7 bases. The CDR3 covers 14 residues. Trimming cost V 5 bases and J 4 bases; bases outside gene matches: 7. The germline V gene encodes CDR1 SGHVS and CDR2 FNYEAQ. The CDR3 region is CASSRLQGRTEAFF. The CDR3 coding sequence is TGTGCCAGCAGCCGCTTACAGGGGCGCACTGAAGCTTTCTTT.

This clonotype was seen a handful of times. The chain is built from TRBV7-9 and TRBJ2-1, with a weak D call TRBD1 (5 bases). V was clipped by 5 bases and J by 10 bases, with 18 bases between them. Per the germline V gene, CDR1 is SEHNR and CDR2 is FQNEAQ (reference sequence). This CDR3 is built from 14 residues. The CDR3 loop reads CASSPYGGASEQFF. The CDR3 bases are TGTGCCAGCAGCCCCTATGGTGGGGCGTCCGAGCAGTTCTTC.

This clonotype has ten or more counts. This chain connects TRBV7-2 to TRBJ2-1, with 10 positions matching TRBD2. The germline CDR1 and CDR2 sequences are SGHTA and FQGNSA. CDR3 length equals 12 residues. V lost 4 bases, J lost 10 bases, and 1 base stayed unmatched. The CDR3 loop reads CASSSSGSEQFF. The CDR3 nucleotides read TGTGCCAGCAGCTCTAGCGGGAGCGAGCAGTTCTTC.

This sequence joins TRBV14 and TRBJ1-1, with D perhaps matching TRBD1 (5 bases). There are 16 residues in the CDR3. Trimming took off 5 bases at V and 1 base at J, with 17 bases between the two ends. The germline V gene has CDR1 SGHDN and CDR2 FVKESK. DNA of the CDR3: TGTGCCAGCAGCTCGGGGGGGGTTGGGCCGAACACTGAAGCTTTCTTT. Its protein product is CASSSGGVGPNTEAFF.

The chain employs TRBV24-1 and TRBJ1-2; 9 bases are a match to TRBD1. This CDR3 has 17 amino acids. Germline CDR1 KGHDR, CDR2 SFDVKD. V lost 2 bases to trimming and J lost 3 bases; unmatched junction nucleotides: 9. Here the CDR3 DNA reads TGTGCCACCAGTGATTCGGGACAGGGTAGCGGGGACTATGGCTACACCTTC. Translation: CATSDSGQGSGDYGYTF.

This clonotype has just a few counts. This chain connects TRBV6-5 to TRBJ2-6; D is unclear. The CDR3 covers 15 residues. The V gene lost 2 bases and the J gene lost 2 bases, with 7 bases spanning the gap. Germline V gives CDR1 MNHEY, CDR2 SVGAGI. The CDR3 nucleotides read TGTGCCAGCAGTTACGAGGAGCCTGGGGCCAACGTCCTGACTTTC. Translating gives CASSYEEPGANVLTF.

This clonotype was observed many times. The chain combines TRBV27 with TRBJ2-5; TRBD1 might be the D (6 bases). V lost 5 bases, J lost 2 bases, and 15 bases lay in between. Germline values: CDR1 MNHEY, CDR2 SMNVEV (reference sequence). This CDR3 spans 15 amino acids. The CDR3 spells CASSEINREQETQYF. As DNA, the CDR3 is TGTGCCAGCAGTGAGATCAACAGGGAGCAAGAGACCCAGTACTTC.

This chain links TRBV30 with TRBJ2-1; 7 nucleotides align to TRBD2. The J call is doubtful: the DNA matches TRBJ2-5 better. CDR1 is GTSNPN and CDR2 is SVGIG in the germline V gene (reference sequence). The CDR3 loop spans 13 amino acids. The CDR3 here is CAWRESGVGTQYF. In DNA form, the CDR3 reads TGTGCCTGGAGAGAGAGCGGGGTGGGGACCCAGTACTTC.

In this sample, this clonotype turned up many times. DNA of the CDR3: TGTGCCAGCAGTGACGGCGGGCGTCTTGGAGAGACCCAGTACTTC. Amino acids: CASSDGGRLGETQYF. The chain joins TRBV2 to TRBJ2-5, with a tentative D call TRBD2 (5 bases). V gave up 3 bases and J gave up 4 bases, with 15 bases separating them. The CDR3 sequence is 15 residues long. Germline V lookup: CDR1 SNHLY, CDR2 FYNNEI.

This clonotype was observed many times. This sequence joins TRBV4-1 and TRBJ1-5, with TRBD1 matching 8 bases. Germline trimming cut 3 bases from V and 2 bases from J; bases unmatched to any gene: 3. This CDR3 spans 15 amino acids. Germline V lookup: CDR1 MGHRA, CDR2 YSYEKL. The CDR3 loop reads CASSQGQAGNQPQHF. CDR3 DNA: TGCGCCAGCAGCCAGGGACAGGCGGGCAATCAGCCCCAGCATTTT.

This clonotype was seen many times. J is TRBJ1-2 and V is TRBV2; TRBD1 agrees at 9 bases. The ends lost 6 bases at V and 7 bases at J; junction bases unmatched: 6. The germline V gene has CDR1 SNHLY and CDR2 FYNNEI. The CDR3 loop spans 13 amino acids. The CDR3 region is CASSARQGGGYTF. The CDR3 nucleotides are TGTGCCAGCAGCGCCAGACAGGGGGGTGGCTACACCTTC.

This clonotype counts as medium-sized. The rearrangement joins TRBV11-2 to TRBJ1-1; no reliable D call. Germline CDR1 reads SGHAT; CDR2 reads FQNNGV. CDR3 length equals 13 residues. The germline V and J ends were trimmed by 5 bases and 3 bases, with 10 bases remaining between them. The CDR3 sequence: CASSLQLDTEAFF. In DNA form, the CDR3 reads TGTGCCAGCAGCCTGCAACTTGACACTGAAGCTTTCTTT.